This note documents a single TCR beta chain sequence. What it binds is not known. PCR primers comprised 60 Vbeta and 13 Jbeta primers. Profiling relied on immunoSEQ multiplex PCR, and the TCRdb table lists in-frame clones only, not all of them. The table has around 200,000 clones, about 62% seen once. These data belong to a study of cytomegalovirus exposure and HLA in healthy donors. Study outcomes and limitations: Some V segments, TRBV6-2 and TRBV6-3 among them, were indistinguishable and were therefore excluded.

This CDR3 comprises 17 residues. V lost 3 bases, J lost 7 bases, and 8 bases stayed unmatched. The germline gives CDR1 SGHVS, CDR2 FQNEAQ. The gene calls are TRBV7-8 and TRBJ2-1, with 14 bases matching TRBD2. Sequencing used PBMCs. This sequence originates from a man aged 40-50 years in good health and CMV-seronegative. The CDR3 DNA reads as TGTGCCAGCAGCTTCGGGACTAGCGGGAGTTCGGTAAATGAGCAGTTCTTC. This translates into CASSFGTSGSSVNEQFF.